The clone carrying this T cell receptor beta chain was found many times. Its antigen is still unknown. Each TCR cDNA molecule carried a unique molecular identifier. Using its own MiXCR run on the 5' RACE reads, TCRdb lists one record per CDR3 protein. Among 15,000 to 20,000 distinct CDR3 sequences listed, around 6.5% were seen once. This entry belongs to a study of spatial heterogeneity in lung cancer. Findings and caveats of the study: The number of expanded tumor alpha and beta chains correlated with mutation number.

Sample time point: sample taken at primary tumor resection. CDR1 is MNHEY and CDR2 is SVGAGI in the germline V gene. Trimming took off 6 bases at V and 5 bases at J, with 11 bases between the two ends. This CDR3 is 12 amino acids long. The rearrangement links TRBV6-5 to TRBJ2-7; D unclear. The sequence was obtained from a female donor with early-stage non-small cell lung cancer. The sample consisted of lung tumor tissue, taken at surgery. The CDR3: CASRRGRNEQYF. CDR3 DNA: TGTGCCAGCAGGCGTGGACGGAACGAGCAGTACTTC.